Each of the 17 T cell receptor beta chains below was sequenced from the same sample in a study of T cell responses to AZD1222 COVID-19 vaccine. Here immunoSEQ multiplex PCR was the method, and the copy in TCRdb shows in-frame clones only, minus some. In the table there are 150,000 to 200,000 clones, 70% to 90% of which are singletons. Sequencing used peripheral blood, obtained on day 0 of AZD1222 vaccination. These receptors were collected from an adult in good health.

The chain couples TRBV7-9 to TRBJ1-1, with D possibly being TRBD1 (5 bases). Germline V gene lookup returns CDR1 SEHNR and CDR2 FQNEAQ (reference sequence). Trimming pared 5 bases from V and 4 bases from J, leaving 11 bases between. This CDR3 has 13 amino acids. The CDR3, as DNA: TGTGCCAGCAGCGCCGGGGGAGCCACTGAAGCTTTCTTT. It yields the protein CASSAGGATEAFF.

The chain couples TRBV30 to TRBJ1-1; perhaps TRBD1 as D (6 bases). The V gene lost 1 base and the J gene lost 6 bases, with 15 bases spanning the gap. The CDR3 totals 14 residues. Germline loops: CDR1 GTSNPN, CDR2 SVGIG (reference sequence). CDR3 nucleotide sequence: TGTGCCTGGAGTGAAGGCAGGGGAAACTCTGAAGCTTTCTTT. It specifies CAWSEGRGNSEAFF.

CDR3: CASRGQINTEAFF. The CDR3 region has the DNA TGTGCCAGCAGGGGACAGATAAACACTGAAGCTTTCTTT. This chain joins TRBV2 and TRBJ1-1, with 7 positions matching TRBD1. Germline values: CDR1 SNHLY, CDR2 FYNNEI. Losses at the gene ends were 6 bases for V and 2 bases for J; bases not matched to a gene: 3. The CDR3 sequence is 13 residues long.

V is TRBV20-1 and J is TRBJ1-1; no clear D. The CDR3 is made up of 11 amino acids. Germline loops: CDR1 DFQATT, CDR2 SNEGSKA (reference sequence). Trimming took off 6 bases at V and 1 base at J, with 6 bases between the two ends. CDR3 bases: TGCAGTGCCAGCAAGAACACTGAAGCTTTCTTT. It encodes CSASKNTEAFF.

The rearrangement joins TRBV19 to TRBJ1-5; possible D gene TRBD1, 6 bases. Deletions cut 11 bases from V and 2 bases from J, with 34 bases between. Germline V gene data show CDR1 as LNHDA and CDR2 as SQIVND (reference sequence). The CDR3 sequence is 20 residues long. The DNA of the CDR3 is TGTGCCTCAAAGAACCCCGGGACACAGGACGGGGGCTATCGCAATCAGCCCCAGCATTTT. Its translation is CASKNPGTQDGGYRNQPQHF.

V is TRBV24-1 and J is TRBJ1-2; 7 bases align to TRBD1. The germline CDR1 and CDR2 sequences are KGHDR and SFDVKD. The ends lost 4 bases at V and 7 bases at J; junction bases unmatched: 8. There are 14 residues in the CDR3. The DNA for the CDR3 is TGTGCCACCAGTGACGCAAAGGGGGCGCGTGGCTACACCTTC. This translates into CATSDAKGARGYTF.

V and J are TRBV28 and TRBJ1-2, with D hard to call. CDR3 length: 13 residues. CDR1 is MDHEN, CDR2 SYDVKM, per germline. The germline V and J ends were trimmed by 8 bases and 4 bases, with 14 bases remaining between them. CDR3 protein: CASQRAITYGYTF. The CDR3, as DNA: TGTGCCAGCCAGAGGGCAATTACCTATGGCTACACCTTC.

This rearrangement joins TRBV7-8 to TRBJ1-1, with TRBD1 as a possible D gene (6 bases). Germline V CDR1 and CDR2: SGHVS, FQNEAQ. V lost 1 base and J 2 bases, leaving 14 bases between the germline ends. The CDR3 is 16 residues long. CDR3 nucleotide sequence: TGTGCCAGCAGCTTAGTATCCGGGGGCATAAACACTGAAGCTTTCTTT. This gives the protein CASSLVSGGINTEAFF. Based on the CDR3 plus reference TRBV7-8 and TRBJ1-1, the full variable domain is GAGVSQSPRYKVAKRGQDVALRCDPISGHVSLFWYQQALGQGPEFLTYFQNEAQLDKSGLPSDRFFAERPEGSVSTLKIQRTQQEDSAVYLCASSLVSGGINTEAFFGQGTRLTVV.

The chain employs TRBV19 and TRBJ1-1; no firm D call. CDR3 length: 13 residues. V lost 5 bases and J 0 bases, leaving 7 bases between the germline ends. Germline V gene data show CDR1 as LNHDA and CDR2 as SQIVND (reference sequence). CDR3: CASSFQVNTEAFF. As DNA, the CDR3 is TGTGCCAGTAGTTTTCAGGTGAACACTGAAGCTTTCTTT.

The gene calls are TRBV19 and TRBJ1-1; 8 nucleotides line up with TRBD1. CDR3 length: 14 residues. With 9 bases clipped from V and 4 bases from J, the junction kept 10 bases outside the gene matches. From germline, CDR1 is LNHDA and CDR2 SQIVND (reference sequence). The CDR3 reads CASRGTGGITEAFF. The CDR3 region has the DNA TGTGCCAGCCGGGGGACAGGCGGTATCACTGAAGCTTTCTTT.

The chain links TRBV11-3 to TRBJ2-2, with 9 bases identical to TRBD1. Trimming removed 5 bases from V and 1 base from J; junction bases left unmatched: 2. The CDR3 consists of 15 residues. CDR1 SGHNT and CDR2 YENEEA come from the germline V gene. The DNA for the CDR3 is TGTGCCAGCAGCACGGGACAGGGGAACACCGGGGAGCTGTTTTTT. Its translation is CASSTGQGNTGELFF.

The V and J genes are TRBV29-1 and TRBJ1-4, with D tentatively TRBD1 (6 bases). Germline loops: CDR1 SQVTM, CDR2 ANQGSEA. The CDR3 consists of 14 residues. Trimming took off 3 bases at V and 7 bases at J, with 15 bases between the two ends. CDR3 protein: CSVDRLGGLEKLFF. The CDR3, as DNA: TGCAGCGTTGACCGTTTGGGGGGGCTTGAAAAACTGTTTTTT.

J is TRBJ2-7 and V is TRBV28; 7 positions agree with TRBD1. Trimming cost V 7 bases and J 3 bases; bases outside gene matches: 9. CDR3 length equals 14 residues. The germline V gene has CDR1 MDHEN and CDR2 SYDVKM. This CDR3 reads CASKRGPSNYEQYF. The CDR3 DNA reads as TGTGCCAGCAAGAGGGGGCCCTCAAACTACGAGCAGTACTTC.

The chain joins TRBV9 to TRBJ1-1; no firm D call. Per germline, CDR1 SGDLS and CDR2 YYNGEE. The CDR3 runs to 13 residues. V gave up 4 bases and J gave up 5 bases, with 12 bases separating them. The CDR3 DNA reads as TGTGCCAGCAGCTCCGACCTTTGGACTGAAGCTTTCTTT. As protein: CASSSDLWTEAFF.

This chain uses TRBV7-2 with TRBJ1-2, with a weak D call TRBD1 (6 bases). Germline CDR1 and CDR2: SGHTA and FQGNSA. The CDR3 consists of 12 residues. V lost 4 bases, J lost 5 bases, and 8 bases lay in between. DNA for the CDR3: TGTGCCAGCAGCTCTACAGGGTATGGCTACACCTTC. Residues: CASSSTGYGYTF. The whole variable domain, filled in from reference TRBV7-2 and TRBJ1-2, reads GAGVSQSPSNKVTEKGKDVELRCDPISGHTALYWYRQSLGQGLEFLIYFQGNSAPDKSGLPSDRFSAERTGGSVSTLTIQRTQQEDSAVYLCASSSTGYGYTFGSGTRLTVV.

The genes are TRBV5-1 and TRBJ1-2; D call uncertain. The germline V and J ends were trimmed by 0 bases and 0 bases, with 9 bases remaining between them. The CDR3 is 15 amino acids. Germline values: CDR1 SGHRS, CDR2 YFSETQ. The CDR3 is CASSLVAASNYGYTF. The CDR3, as DNA: TGCGCCAGCAGCTTGGTTGCAGCTTCTAACTATGGCTACACCTTC.

The gene calls are TRBV25-1 and TRBJ1-4, with 7 bases lining up with TRBD1. The germline V gene has CDR1 MGHDK and CDR2 SYGVNS. The CDR3 consists of 15 residues. Trimming cost V 4 bases and J 6 bases; bases outside gene matches: 8. As DNA, the CDR3 is TGTGCCAGCAGTGTCAGTGGCAGGGGGTATGAAAAACTGTTTTTT. Its translation: CASSVSGRGYEKLFF.